This entry is about one TCR beta chain. Its antigen is unknown. The length of the CDR3 is 14 residues. V was shortened by 4 bases and J by 6 bases, with 13 bases between the two germline ends. Germline V gene lookup returns CDR1 SGHRS and CDR2 YFSETQ. The data were taken from a study of PD-L1 blockade in urothelial cancer. As for the study in general: The patients had undergone anywhere from 0 to 3 prior chemotherapy regimens. Whole-study findings and limits: Durable benefit accompanied greater 3-week expansion of tumor-associated blood clones.

Described time point: pretreatment peripheral blood. TCRdb keeps only in-frame clones here, not all; method: immunoSEQ multiplex PCR. Here the sample spans tens of thousands of clones, approximately 87% being singletons. The gene calls are TRBV5-1 and TRBJ2-2; TRBD2 might be the D (6 bases). This TCR came from a man between 60 and 75 years old with urothelial cancer. Source: PBMCs, taken around atezolizumab (anti-PD-L1) treatment. The CDR3 DNA reads TGCGCCAGCAGCCTCCGACTAGTTGCCGGGGAGCTGTTTTTT. It is translated as CASSLRLVAGELFF. The complete variable domain, with remaining parts taken from reference TRBV5-1 and TRBJ2-2, reads KAGVTQTPRYLIKTRGQQVTLSCSPISGHRSVSWYQQTPGQGLQFLFEYFSETQRNKGNFPGRFSGRQFSNSRSEMNVSTLELGDSALYLCASSLRLVAGELFFGEGSRLTVL.